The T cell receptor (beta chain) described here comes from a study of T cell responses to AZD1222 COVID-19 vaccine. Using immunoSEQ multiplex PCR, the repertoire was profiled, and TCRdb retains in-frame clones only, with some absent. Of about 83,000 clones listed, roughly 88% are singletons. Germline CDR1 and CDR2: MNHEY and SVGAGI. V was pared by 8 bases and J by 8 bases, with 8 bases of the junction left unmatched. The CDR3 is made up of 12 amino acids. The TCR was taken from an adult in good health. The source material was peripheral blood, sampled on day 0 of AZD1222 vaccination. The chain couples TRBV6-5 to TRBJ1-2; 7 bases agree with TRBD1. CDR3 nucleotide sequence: TGTGCCAGCCGACAGGGCTATGACGGCTACACCTTC. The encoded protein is CASRQGYDGYTF.